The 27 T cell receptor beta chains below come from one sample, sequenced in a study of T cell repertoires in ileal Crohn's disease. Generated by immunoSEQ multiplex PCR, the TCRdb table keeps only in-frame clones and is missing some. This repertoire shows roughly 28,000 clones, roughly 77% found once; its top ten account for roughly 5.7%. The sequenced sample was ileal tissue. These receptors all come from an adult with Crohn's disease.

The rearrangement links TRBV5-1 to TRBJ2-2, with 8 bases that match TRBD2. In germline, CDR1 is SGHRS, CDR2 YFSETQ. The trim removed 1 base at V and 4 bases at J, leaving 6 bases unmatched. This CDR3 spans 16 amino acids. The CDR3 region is CASSLQPSGGTGELFF. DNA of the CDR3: TGCGCCAGCAGCTTGCAACCGAGCGGGGGCACCGGGGAGCTGTTTTTT.

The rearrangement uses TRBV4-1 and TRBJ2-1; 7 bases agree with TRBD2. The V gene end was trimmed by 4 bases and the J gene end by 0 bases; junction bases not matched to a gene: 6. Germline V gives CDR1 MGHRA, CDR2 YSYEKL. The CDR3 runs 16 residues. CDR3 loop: CASSPGGGSSYNEQFF. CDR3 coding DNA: TGCGCCAGCAGCCCGGGGGGAGGGAGCTCCTACAATGAGCAGTTCTTC.

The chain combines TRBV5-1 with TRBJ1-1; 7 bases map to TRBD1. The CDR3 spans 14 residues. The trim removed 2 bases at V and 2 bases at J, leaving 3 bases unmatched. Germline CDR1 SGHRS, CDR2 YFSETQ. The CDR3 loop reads CASSLTGVNTEAFF. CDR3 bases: TGCGCCAGCAGCTTAACAGGGGTTAACACTGAAGCTTTCTTT.

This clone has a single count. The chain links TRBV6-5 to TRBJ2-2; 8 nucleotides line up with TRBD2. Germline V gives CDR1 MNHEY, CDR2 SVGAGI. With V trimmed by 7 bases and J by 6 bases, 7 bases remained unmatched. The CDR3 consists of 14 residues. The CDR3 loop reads CASTPGLAPGELFF. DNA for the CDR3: TGTGCCAGCACTCCAGGACTAGCTCCCGGGGAGCTGTTTTTT.

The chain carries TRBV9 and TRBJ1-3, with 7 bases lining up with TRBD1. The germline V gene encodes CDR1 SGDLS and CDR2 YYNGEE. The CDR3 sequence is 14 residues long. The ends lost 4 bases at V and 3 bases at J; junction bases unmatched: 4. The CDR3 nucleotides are TGTGCCAGCAGCCAGGGGACAGTTGGAAACACCATATATTTT. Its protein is CASSQGTVGNTIYF.

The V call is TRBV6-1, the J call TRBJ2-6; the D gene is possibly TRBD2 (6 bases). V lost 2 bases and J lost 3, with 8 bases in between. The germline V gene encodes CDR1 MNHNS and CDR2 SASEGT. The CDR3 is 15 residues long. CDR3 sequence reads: CASSEQGGGANVLTF. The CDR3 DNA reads TGTGCCAGCAGTGAACAGGGAGGTGGGGCCAACGTCCTGACTTTC.

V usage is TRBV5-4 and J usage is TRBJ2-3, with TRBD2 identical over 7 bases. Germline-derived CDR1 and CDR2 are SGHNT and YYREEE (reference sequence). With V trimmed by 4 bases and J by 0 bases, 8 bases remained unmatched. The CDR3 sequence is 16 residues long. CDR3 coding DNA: TGTGCCAGCAGCCTCCTCGGTAGCGGGAGCACAGATACGCAGTATTTT. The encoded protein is CASSLLGSGSTDTQYF.

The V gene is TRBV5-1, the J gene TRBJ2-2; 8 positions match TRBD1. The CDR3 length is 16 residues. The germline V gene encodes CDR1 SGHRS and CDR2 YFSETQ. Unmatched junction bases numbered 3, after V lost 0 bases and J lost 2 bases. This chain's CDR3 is CASSLVPGGNTGELFF. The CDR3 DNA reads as TGCGCCAGCAGCTTGGTCCCAGGGGGCAACACCGGGGAGCTGTTTTTT.

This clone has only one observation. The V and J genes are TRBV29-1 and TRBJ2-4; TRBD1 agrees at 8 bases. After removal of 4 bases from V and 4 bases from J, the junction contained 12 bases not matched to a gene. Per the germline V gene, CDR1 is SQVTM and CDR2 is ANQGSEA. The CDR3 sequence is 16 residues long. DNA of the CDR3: TGCAGCGTTGCTTACCTCGGACAGGGTGGTAAAAACATTCAGTACTTC. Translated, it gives CSVAYLGQGGKNIQYF.

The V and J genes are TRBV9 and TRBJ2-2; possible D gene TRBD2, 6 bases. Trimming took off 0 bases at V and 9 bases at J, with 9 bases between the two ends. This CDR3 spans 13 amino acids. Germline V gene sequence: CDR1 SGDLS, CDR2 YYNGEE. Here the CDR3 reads CASSVDLAWELFF. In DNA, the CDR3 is TGTGCCAGCAGCGTAGATCTAGCGTGGGAGCTGTTTTTT.

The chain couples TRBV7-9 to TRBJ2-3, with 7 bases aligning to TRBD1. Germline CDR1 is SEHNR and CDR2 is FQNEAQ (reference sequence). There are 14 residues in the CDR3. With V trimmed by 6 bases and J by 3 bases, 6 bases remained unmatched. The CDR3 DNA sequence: TGTGCCAGCAGACGACAGGGTGTAACAGATACGCAGTATTTT. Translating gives CASRRQGVTDTQYF.

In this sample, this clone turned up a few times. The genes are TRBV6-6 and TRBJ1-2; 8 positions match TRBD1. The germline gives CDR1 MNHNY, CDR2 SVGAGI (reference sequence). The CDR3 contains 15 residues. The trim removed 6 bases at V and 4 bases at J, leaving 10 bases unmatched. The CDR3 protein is CASSLQTGVSYGYTF. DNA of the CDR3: TGTGCCAGCAGCCTACAGACAGGGGTCTCCTATGGCTACACCTTC.

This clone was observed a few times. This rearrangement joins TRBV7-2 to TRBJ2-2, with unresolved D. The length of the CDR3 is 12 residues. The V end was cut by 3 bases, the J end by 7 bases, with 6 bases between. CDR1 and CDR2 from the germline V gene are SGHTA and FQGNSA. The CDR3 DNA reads TGTGCCAGCAGCTTCCCGGGCGGGGAGCTGTTTTTT. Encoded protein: CASSFPGGELFF. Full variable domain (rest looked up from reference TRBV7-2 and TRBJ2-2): GAGVSQSPSNKVTEKGKDVELRCDPISGHTALYWYRQSLGQGLEFLIYFQGNSAPDKSGLPSDRFSAERTGGSVSTLTIQRTQQEDSAVYLCASSFPGGELFFGEGSRLTVL.

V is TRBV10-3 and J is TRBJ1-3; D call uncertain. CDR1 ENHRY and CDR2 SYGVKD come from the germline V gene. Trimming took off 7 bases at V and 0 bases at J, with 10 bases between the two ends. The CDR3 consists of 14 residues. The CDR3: CAITFGLSGNTIYF. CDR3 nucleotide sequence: TGTGCCATCACTTTTGGACTCTCTGGAAACACCATATATTTT.

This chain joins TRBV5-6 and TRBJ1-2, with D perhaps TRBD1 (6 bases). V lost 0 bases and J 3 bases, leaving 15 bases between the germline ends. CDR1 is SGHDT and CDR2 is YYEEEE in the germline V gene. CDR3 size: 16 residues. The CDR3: CASSLVGHRDHYGYTF. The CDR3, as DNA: TGTGCCAGCAGCTTGGTGGGCCACAGGGACCACTATGGCTACACCTTC.

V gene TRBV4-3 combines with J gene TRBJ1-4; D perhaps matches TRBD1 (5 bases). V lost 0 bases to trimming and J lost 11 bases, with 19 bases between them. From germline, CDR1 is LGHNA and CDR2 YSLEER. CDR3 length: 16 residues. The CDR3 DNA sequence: TGCGCCAGCAGCCAAGATTGGGGGGGAGTTAATCGGAAACTGTTTTTT. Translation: CASSQDWGGVNRKLFF.

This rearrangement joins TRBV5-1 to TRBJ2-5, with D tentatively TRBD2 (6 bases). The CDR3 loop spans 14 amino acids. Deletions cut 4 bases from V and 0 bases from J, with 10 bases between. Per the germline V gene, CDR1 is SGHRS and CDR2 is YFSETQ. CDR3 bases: TGCGCCAGCAGCGAGGGACTCAACCAAGAGACCCAGTACTTC. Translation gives CASSEGLNQETQYF.

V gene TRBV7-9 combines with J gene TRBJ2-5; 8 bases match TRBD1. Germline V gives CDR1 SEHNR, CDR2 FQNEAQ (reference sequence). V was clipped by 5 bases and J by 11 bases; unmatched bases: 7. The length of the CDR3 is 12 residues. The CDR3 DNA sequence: TGTGCCAGCAGCACAGGACAGGGCGGGCAGTACTTC. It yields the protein CASSTGQGGQYF.

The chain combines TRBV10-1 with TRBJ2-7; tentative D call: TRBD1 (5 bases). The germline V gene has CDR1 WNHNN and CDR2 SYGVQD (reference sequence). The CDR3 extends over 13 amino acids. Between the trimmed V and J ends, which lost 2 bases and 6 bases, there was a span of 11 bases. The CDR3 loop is CASSEDRTFEQYF. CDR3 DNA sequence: TGCGCCAGCAGTGAGGACAGAACTTTCGAGCAGTACTTC.

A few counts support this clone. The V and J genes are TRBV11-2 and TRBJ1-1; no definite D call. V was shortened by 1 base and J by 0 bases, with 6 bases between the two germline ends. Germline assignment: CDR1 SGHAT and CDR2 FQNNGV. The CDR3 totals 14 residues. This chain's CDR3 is CASSLAFLNTEAFF. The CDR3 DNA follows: TGTGCCAGCAGCTTAGCCTTTTTGAACACTGAAGCTTTCTTT. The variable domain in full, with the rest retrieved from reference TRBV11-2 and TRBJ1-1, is EAGVAQSPRYKIIEKRQSVAFWCNPISGHATLYWYQQILGQGPKLLIQFQNNGVVDDSQLPKDRFSAERLKGVDSTLKIQPAKLEDSAVYLCASSLAFLNTEAFFGQGTRLTVV.

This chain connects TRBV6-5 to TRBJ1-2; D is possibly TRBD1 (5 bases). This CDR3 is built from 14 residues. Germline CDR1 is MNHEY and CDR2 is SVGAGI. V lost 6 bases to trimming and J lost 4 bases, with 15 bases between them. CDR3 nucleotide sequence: TGTGCCAGCAGCCACAAGGGGTTCTCCTATGGCTACACCTTC. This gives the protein CASSHKGFSYGYTF.

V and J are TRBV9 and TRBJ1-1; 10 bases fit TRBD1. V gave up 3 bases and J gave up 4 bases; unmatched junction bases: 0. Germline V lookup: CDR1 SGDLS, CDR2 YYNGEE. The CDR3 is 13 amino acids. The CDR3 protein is CASSGTGGTEAFF. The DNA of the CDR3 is TGTGCCAGCAGCGGGACAGGGGGCACTGAAGCTTTCTTT.

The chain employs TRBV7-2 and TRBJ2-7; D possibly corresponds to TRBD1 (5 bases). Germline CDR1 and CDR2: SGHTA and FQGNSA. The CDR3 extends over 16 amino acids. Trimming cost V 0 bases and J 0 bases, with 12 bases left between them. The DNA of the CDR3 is TGTGCCAGCAGCTTAGCGCCAGGGCCTAGCTCCTACGAGCAGTACTTC. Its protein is CASSLAPGPSSYEQYF.

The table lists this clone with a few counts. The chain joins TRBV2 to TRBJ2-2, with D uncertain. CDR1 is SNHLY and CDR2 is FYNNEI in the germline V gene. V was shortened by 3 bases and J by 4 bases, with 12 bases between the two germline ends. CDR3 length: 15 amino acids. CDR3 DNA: TGTGCCAGCAGTGATAATAGCCTTGGCACCGGGGAGCTGTTTTTT. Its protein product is CASSDNSLGTGELFF.

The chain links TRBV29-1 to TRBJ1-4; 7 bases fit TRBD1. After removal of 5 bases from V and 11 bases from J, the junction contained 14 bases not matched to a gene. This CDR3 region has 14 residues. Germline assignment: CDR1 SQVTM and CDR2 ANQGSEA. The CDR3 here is CSVTSQGPQGKLFF. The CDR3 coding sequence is TGCAGCGTTACCTCCCAGGGGCCACAGGGGAAACTGTTTTTT.

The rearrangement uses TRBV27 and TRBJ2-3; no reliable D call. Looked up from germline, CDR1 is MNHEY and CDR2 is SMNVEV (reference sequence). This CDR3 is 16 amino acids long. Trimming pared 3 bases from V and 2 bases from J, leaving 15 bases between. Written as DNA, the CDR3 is TGTGCCAGCAGTTTCGACACCTTCTCGGCCACAGATACGCAGTATTTT. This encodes CASSFDTFSATDTQYF.

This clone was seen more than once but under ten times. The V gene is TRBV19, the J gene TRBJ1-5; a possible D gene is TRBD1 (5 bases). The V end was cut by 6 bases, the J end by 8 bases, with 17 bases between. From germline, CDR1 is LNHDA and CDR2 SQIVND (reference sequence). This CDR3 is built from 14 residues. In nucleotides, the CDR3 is TGTGCCAGTAGCCGTAGGGACTTCTACGAGCCCCAGCATTTT. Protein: CASSRRDFYEPQHF.